Listed here are 23 T cell receptor beta chains from one sample, sequenced in a study of T cells in Graves' hyperthyroidism and ophthalmopathy. Template material for amplifying TCR beta CDR3 regions consisted of RNA transcripts. Researchers ran a first-round RT-PCR on the TCR CDR3 using the HTBI primer set. MiXCR, run by TCRdb on the multiplex PCR reads, gives a single entry per CDR3 protein. Altogether around 340,000 distinct CDR3 sequences are present, around a sixth being singletons, with the ten largest covering around 16%. Source material: blood. All receptors come from a woman aged 40 to 49 with Graves' ophthalmopathy.

This clonotype was detected many times. The chain couples TRBV12-3 or TRBV12-4 to TRBJ2-7, with 8 bases matching TRBD1. There are 14 residues in the CDR3. With 6 bases clipped from V and 4 bases from J, the junction kept 8 bases outside the gene matches. This CDR3 reads CASRTGTGEYEQYF. The CDR3 bases are TGTGCCAGCAGAACCGGGACAGGAGAGTACGAGCAGTACTTC.

This clonotype showed up many times. This chain links TRBV6-1 with TRBJ2-7, with 9 bases that match TRBD1. The germline gives CDR1 MNHNS, CDR2 SASEGT. Losses at the gene ends were 11 bases for V and 5 bases for J; bases not matched to a gene: 4. There are 11 residues in the CDR3. The CDR3 loop is CASQGAHEQYF. CDR3 nucleotide sequence: TGTGCCTCACAGGGGGCTCACGAGCAGTACTTC.

This clonotype has ten or more counts. This rearrangement joins TRBV11-2 to TRBJ2-7; 8 bases are a match to TRBD1. The CDR3 has 13 residues. V lost 5 bases and J lost 4; bases outside the gene matches: 4. Germline-derived CDR1 and CDR2 are SGHAT and FQNNGV. The CDR3 spells CASSRDRRYEQYF. The CDR3 region has the DNA TGTGCCAGCAGCCGGGACAGGCGATACGAGCAGTACTTC.

This chain uses TRBV20-1 with TRBJ1-1; D is unclear. CDR3 length: 13 amino acids. V lost 1 base, J lost 2 bases, and 8 bases lay in between. The germline CDR1 and CDR2 sequences are DFQATT and SNEGSKA (reference sequence). CDR3 DNA sequence: TGCAGTGCTAGAGTAGGACGAAACACTGAAGCTTTCTTT. Its protein product is CSARVGRNTEAFF.

This clonotype was counted many times. The chain has TRBV5-1 and TRBJ2-7, with D tentatively TRBD1 (5 bases). V was clipped by 0 bases and J by 4 bases, with 17 bases between them. The germline gives CDR1 SGHRS, CDR2 YFSETQ. The CDR3 is 16 amino acids. CDR3 nucleotide sequence: TGCGCCAGCAGCTTGGCCGGCGACAGTCCCAGGTACGAGCAGTACTTC. Protein product: CASSLAGDSPRYEQYF.

The chain recombines TRBV6-1 with TRBJ1-2, with D unresolved. The CDR3 loop spans 15 amino acids. The germline CDR1 and CDR2 sequences are MNHNS and SASEGT. V was shortened by 0 bases and J by 3 bases, with 11 bases between the two germline ends. CDR3: CASSEAPGGDYGYTF. The CDR3 DNA reads TGTGCCAGCAGTGAAGCCCCGGGAGGAGACTATGGCTACACCTTC.

This clonotype was observed at least ten times. The chain employs TRBV6-2 or TRBV6-3 and TRBJ1-2, with TRBD1 matching over 7 bases. The CDR3 covers 16 residues. The V gene's germline CDR1 is MNHEY and CDR2 SVGEGT. J gave up 2 bases and V 5 bases, and 11 bases lay outside the gene matches. The CDR3: CASSAQTGTDNYGYTF. The DNA for the CDR3 is TGTGCCAGCAGTGCCCAGACCGGGACAGACAACTATGGCTACACCTTC.

The sample holds many counts of this clonotype. This rearrangement joins TRBV7-2 to TRBJ2-7; 14 positions agree with TRBD2. CDR3 length: 15 amino acids. The V and J ends lost 5 bases and 6 bases, in that order; junction bases with no gene match: 6. CDR1 and CDR2 (germline): SGHTA, FQGNSA. CDR3 in amino acids: CASSQGLAGGREQYF. In DNA form, the CDR3 reads TGTGCCAGCAGCCAAGGACTAGCGGGAGGACGCGAGCAGTACTTC.

This clonotype was observed a single time. The V call is TRBV7-8, the J call TRBJ2-5; D ambiguous. Trimming took 5 bases from V and 0 from J, leaving 10 bases between them. Germline V gives CDR1 SGHVS, CDR2 FQNEAQ. The CDR3 is 14 amino acids. The DNA for the CDR3 is TGTGCCAGCAGCACCGGACGGCACCAAGAGACCCAGTACTTC. This gives the protein CASSTGRHQETQYF. The whole variable domain, filled in from reference TRBV7-8 and TRBJ2-5, reads GAGVSQSPRYKVAKRGQDVALRCDPISGHVSLFWYQQALGQGPEFLTYFQNEAQLDKSGLPSDRFFAERPEGSVSTLKIQRTQQEDSAVYLCASSTGRHQETQYFGPGTRLLVL.

The J gene is TRBJ2-5, the V gene TRBV2; 9 bases agree with TRBD1. V trimming: 3 bases; J trimming: 5 bases; junction bases outside the gene matches: 7. Germline values: CDR1 SNHLY, CDR2 FYNNEI. The CDR3 spans 15 residues. The CDR3: CASSDWTGVIETQYF. Written as DNA, the CDR3 is TGTGCCAGCAGTGACTGGACAGGGGTCATTGAGACCCAGTACTTC.

Ten or more counts support this clonotype. The chain recombines TRBV12-3 or TRBV12-4 with TRBJ2-2, with unresolved D. CDR3 length: 14 residues. Trimming took off 8 bases at V and 3 bases at J, with 13 bases between the two ends. The CDR3 here is CASFGSGYTGELFF. CDR3 DNA sequence: TGTGCCAGCTTTGGGTCCGGGTACACCGGGGAGCTGTTTTTT.

This clonotype was counted at least ten times. The V call is TRBV6-1, the J call TRBJ2-7; a weak D match, TRBD1 (7 bases). V lost 1 base and J lost 2, with 12 bases in between. The germline gives CDR1 MNHNS, CDR2 SASEGT. The CDR3 is 15 amino acids. CDR3 region: CASSEGAGGTYEQYF. The CDR3 DNA follows: TGTGCCAGCAGTGAAGGCGCAGGGGGGACCTACGAGCAGTACTTC.

This clonotype was observed many times. The chain links TRBV7-8 to TRBJ2-7; 10 bases agree with TRBD2. CDR3 size: 18 residues. V lost 3 bases and J lost 0; bases outside the gene matches: 11. Germline V gives CDR1 SGHVS, CDR2 FQNEAQ. CDR3 sequence reads: CASSLVLRPSGGSYEQYF. The DNA for the CDR3 is TGTGCCAGCAGCTTGGTTTTACGCCCTAGCGGGGGCTCCTACGAGCAGTACTTC.

There are many counts of this clonotype. The gene calls are TRBV20-1 and TRBJ1-1; possibly TRBD1 for D (6 bases). The CDR3 spans 17 residues. Trimming cost V 0 bases and J 5 bases, with 22 bases left between them. Germline V lookup: CDR1 DFQATT, CDR2 SNEGSKA (reference sequence). CDR3 protein: CSARDLTRMGARTEAFF. Here the CDR3 DNA reads TGCAGTGCTAGAGATCTCACCAGGATGGGGGCGAGAACTGAAGCTTTCTTT.

This clonotype was seen ten or more times. The chain couples TRBV11-2 to TRBJ1-1; TRBD1 aligns across 10 bases. The junction had 7 bases not matched to a gene; V was cut back by 4 bases and J by 5 bases. This CDR3 contains 15 residues. Germline V gene data show CDR1 as SGHAT and CDR2 as FQNNGV. The CDR3 bases are TGTGCCAGCAGCTCCCGGGACAGGGGAGGTACTGAAGCTTTCTTT. Its translation is CASSSRDRGGTEAFF.

The chain joins TRBV28 to TRBJ1-2, with 8 bases lining up with TRBD1. Germline V lookup: CDR1 MDHEN, CDR2 SYDVKM. The junction had 7 bases not matched to a gene; V was cut back by 6 bases and J by 4 bases. The CDR3 has 14 amino acids. The CDR3 bases are TGTGCCAGCAGCAAGGACAGGGCTCTCTATGGCTACACCTTC. Its protein product is CASSKDRALYGYTF.

This clonotype was found many times. V and J are TRBV5-1 and TRBJ2-4; perhaps TRBD2 as D (6 bases). The V gene's germline CDR1 is SGHRS and CDR2 YFSETQ. V lost 4 bases and J 7 bases, leaving 15 bases between the germline ends. The CDR3 is 14 amino acids. This CDR3 is CASSRVEGQNIQYF. In DNA, the CDR3 is TGCGCCAGCAGCCGCGTGGAGGGGCAGAACATTCAGTACTTC. The full variable domain, in which reference TRBV5-1 and TRBJ2-4 provide the parts outside the CDR3, is KAGVTQTPRYLIKTRGQQVTLSCSPISGHRSVSWYQQTPGQGLQFLFEYFSETQRNKGNFPGRFSGRQFSNSRSEMNVSTLELGDSALYLCASSRVEGQNIQYFGAGTRLSVL.

This clonotype showed up many times. CDR3 protein: CASSYSIVRLQETQYF. The CDR3 nucleotides read TGTGCCAGCAGTTACTCGATCGTAAGGCTCCAAGAGACCCAGTACTTC. This rearrangement joins TRBV6-5 to TRBJ2-5, with D unclear. The CDR3 is 16 residues long. Germline assignment: CDR1 MNHEY and CDR2 SVGAGI. V lost 0 bases and J 1 base, leaving 12 bases between the germline ends.

This clonotype was seen many times. This chain links TRBV4-1 with TRBJ2-7, with TRBD1 identical over 7 bases. V was pared by 0 bases and J by 0 bases, with 5 bases of the junction left unmatched. The CDR3 is made up of 16 amino acids. Looked up from germline, CDR1 is MGHRA and CDR2 is YSYEKL. CDR3 sequence: CASSQEGTVSSYEQYF. The CDR3 nucleotides are TGCGCCAGCAGCCAAGAAGGGACAGTCAGCTCCTACGAGCAGTACTTC.

This clonotype appeared many times. J is TRBJ1-2 and V is TRBV11-2; possibly TRBD1 for D (5 bases). This CDR3 spans 13 amino acids. The V and J ends lost 5 bases and 4 bases respectively, with 11 bases between them. In germline, CDR1 is SGHAT, CDR2 FQNNGV. The CDR3 sequence: CASSQDSIYGYTF. The DNA for the CDR3 is TGTGCCAGCAGCCAAGACAGCATCTATGGCTACACCTTC.

In its sample, this clonotype was seen many times. The chain uses TRBV28 and TRBJ2-7; D might be TRBD1 or TRBD2, each matching 5 bases. Trimming left V 8 bases short and J 3 bases short, with 17 bases between. The germline gives CDR1 MDHEN, CDR2 SYDVKM. The CDR3 contains 14 residues. In nucleotides, the CDR3 is TGTGCCAGCGGGGACCCCGGGGAGTACTACGAGCAGTACTTC. Protein: CASGDPGEYYEQYF.

There are a few counts of this clonotype. V usage is TRBV28 and J usage is TRBJ2-4; D assignment may be TRBD1 or TRBD2 (5 bases each). This CDR3 spans 13 amino acids. Trimming cost V 5 bases and J 7 bases, with 12 bases left between them. Germline CDR1 reads MDHEN; CDR2 reads SYDVKM. For the CDR3, the DNA is TGTGCCAGCAGTCCAGGGACCTTCAACATTCAGTACTTC. It encodes CASSPGTFNIQYF.

The chain combines TRBV6-2 or TRBV6-3 with TRBJ1-1; no firm D call. CDR3 size: 16 residues. The V gene lost 6 bases and the J gene lost 10 bases, with 27 bases spanning the gap. Germline assignment: CDR1 MNHEY and CDR2 SVGEGT. CDR3 coding DNA: TGTGCCAGCAGACGTGGCCCAGGATTCCGGGAAGTGGTAGCTTTCTTT. Its translation: CASRRGPGFREVVAFF.